The 5 T cell receptor beta chains below come from one sample, sequenced in a study of vaccination effects on CD4 cells after COVID-19 (dated 2022 in TCRdb). Libraries came from the immunoSEQ multiplex PCR assay. TCRdb mirrors the immuneACCESS table, restricted to in-frame sequences. Some clones are absent from its copies; in checked studies, under half trace to an unresolved V gene, and the reason for the others is unknown. Within this sample are about 48,000 clones, with over 60% of them counted one time only. The top ten constitute roughly 15% of the sample. To identify antigen-specific CD4+ T cell clonotypes by their expansion, the ViraFEST assay first stimulated PBMC with viral peptide pools and then applied TCR sequencing. After more than nine days of culture, CD4+ T cells were isolated with the EasySep CD4+ T cell isolation kit. Two doses of either the BNT162b2 or the mRNA-1273 mRNA SARS-CoV-2 vaccine were administered to participants.

These receptors' targets are unknown. This specimen was CD4+ T cells from PBMCs cultured with HCoV-OC43 spike peptides, taken after COVID-19 vaccination. The cell subset or site label on this specimen signifies: HCoV-OC43 spike overlapping peptide pool stimulation. The receptors stem from a human donor who received a COVID-19 vaccine.

The genes are TRBV10-1 and TRBJ2-1, with D perhaps TRBD2 (5 bases). The length of the CDR3 is 14 residues. Germline V gene lookup returns CDR1 WNHNN and CDR2 SYGVQD (reference sequence). The germline V and J ends were trimmed by 4 bases and 4 bases, with 11 bases remaining between them. This CDR3 is CASSGGSIYNEQFF. In DNA, the CDR3 is TGCGCCAGCAGTGGTGGGAGTATATACAATGAGCAGTTCTTC.

In its sample, this clone was seen once. The chain combines TRBV6-4 with TRBJ1-4, with TRBD1 matching over 10 bases. The CDR3 sequence is 15 residues long. The junction had 5 bases not matched to a gene; V was cut back by 3 bases and J by 7 bases. CDR1 and CDR2 (germline): MRHNA, SNTAGT. The CDR3 DNA follows: TGTGCCAGCAGTGATACGACAGGGGGCGTTGAAAAACTGTTTTTT. It specifies CASSDTTGGVEKLFF.

This chain links TRBV4-1 with TRBJ2-3; 10 nucleotides agree with TRBD1. The CDR3 has 16 amino acids. Per the germline V gene, CDR1 is MGHRA and CDR2 is YSYEKL. Trimming at V came to 4 bases and at J to 0 bases, leaving 4 bases not matched to a gene. The CDR3 loop reads CASSRRQGASTDTQYF. CDR3 bases: TGCGCCAGCAGCCGACGACAGGGGGCCAGCACAGATACGCAGTATTTT.

The rearrangement uses TRBV5-1 and TRBJ2-1, with 11 nucleotides matching TRBD2. The CDR3 is 16 residues long. Germline CDR1 SGHRS, CDR2 YFSETQ. The J segment lost 7 bases and the V segment lost 0 bases, leaving 6 bases of the junction unmatched. The CDR3 region is CASSLGLAGFRNEQFF. Here the CDR3 DNA reads TGCGCCAGCAGCTTGGGACTAGCGGGATTCCGGAATGAGCAGTTCTTC.

This clone has just one count. The V and J genes are TRBV7-2 and TRBJ2-2; no clear D. V dropped 5 bases and J dropped 7 bases, with 14 bases sitting between them. CDR3 length: 14 residues. Germline V gene data show CDR1 as SGHTA and CDR2 as FQGNSA. CDR3 region: CASSPLPGDGELFF. CDR3 DNA sequence: TGTGCCAGCAGCCCCCTCCCTGGGGACGGGGAGCTGTTTTTT. Combining the CDR3 with reference TRBV7-2 and TRBJ2-2 gives the whole variable domain GAGVSQSPSNKVTEKGKDVELRCDPISGHTALYWYRQSLGQGLEFLIYFQGNSAPDKSGLPSDRFSAERTGGSVSTLTIQRTQQEDSAVYLCASSPLPGDGELFFGEGSRLTVL.